The 11 T cell receptor beta chains below come from one sample, sequenced in a study of spatial heterogeneity in lung cancer. Using its own MiXCR run on the 5' RACE reads, TCRdb lists one record per CDR3 protein. This sample has about 5,400 distinct CDR3 sequences, with around a third found just once. Time point of the sample: sample taken at primary tumor resection. Whole RNA obtained from tumor, nontumor lung or frozen PBMC underwent sequencing without sorting. The input for sequencing was PBMCs, taken at surgery. The receptor source for this set is a female donor with early-stage non-small cell lung cancer.

As concerns this clonotype: In a library made to pick up alpha chains, this beta chain is a stray read with a size that means little. The chain joins TRBV24-1 to TRBJ2-1; D may be TRBD1 or TRBD2 (5 bases each). The CDR3 covers 14 residues. V was trimmed by 5 bases and J by 7 bases, leaving 14 bases between them. Per the germline V gene, CDR1 is KGHDR and CDR2 is SFDVKD. CDR3 sequence reads: CATSAPGTGNEQFF. The CDR3 DNA follows: TGTGCCACCAGTGCCCCCGGGACGGGGAATGAGCAGTTCTTC.

On this clonotype: This beta chain slipped into a library made for alpha chains as a stray read, so its size is not meaningful. The chain couples TRBV7-9 to TRBJ2-3; no definite D call. The germline V and J ends were trimmed by 3 bases and 3 bases, with 10 bases remaining between them. CDR1 and CDR2 (germline): SEHNR, FQNEAQ (reference sequence). The CDR3 loop spans 14 amino acids. CDR3 protein: CASSLLGQTDTQYF. DNA for the CDR3: TGTGCCAGCAGCTTGTTGGGCCAAACAGATACGCAGTATTTT.

This clonotype was observed a handful of times. A library made for alpha chains picked up this beta chain off target, so its size means little. V is TRBV7-9 and J is TRBJ2-5, with D perhaps TRBD1 (6 bases). Germline assignment: CDR1 SEHNR and CDR2 FQNEAQ (reference sequence). Trimming cost V 3 bases and J 3 bases, with 17 bases left between them. The CDR3 is made up of 16 amino acids. CDR3 in DNA: TGTGCCAGCAGCTTCGCAGGGGCCTCCCCCGAAGAGACCCAGTACTTC. Residues: CASSFAGASPEETQYF. Drawing the rest from reference TRBV7-9 and TRBJ2-5, the complete variable domain is DTGVSQNPRHKITKRGQNVTFRCDPISEHNRLYWYRQTLGQGPEFLTYFQNEAQLEKSRLLSDRFSAERPKGSFSTLEIQRTEQGDSAMYLCASSFAGASPEETQYFGPGTRLLVL.

This clonotype is labeled as medium-sized. Being off target in a library aimed at alpha chains, this beta chain has a size of little meaning. The V and J genes are TRBV2 and TRBJ2-2; D gene ambiguous. The CDR3 sequence is 14 residues long. The V and J ends lost 6 bases and 2 bases respectively, with 10 bases between them. In germline, CDR1 is SNHLY, CDR2 FYNNEI. The CDR3 region is CASSLTRNTGELFF. The CDR3 nucleotides read TGTGCCAGCAGCCTGACCAGAAACACCGGGGAGCTGTTTTTT.

Remarks on this clonotype: This beta chain represents an off-target read in a library built for alpha chains; its size is of limited meaning. The chain carries TRBV5-6 and TRBJ2-7, with no clear D. In germline, CDR1 is SGHDT, CDR2 YYEEEE. The ends were cut back, 0 bases at V and 1 base at J, with 11 bases in the middle. The CDR3 is made up of 15 amino acids. The CDR3 protein is CASSLVARESYEQYF. The DNA for the CDR3 is TGTGCCAGCAGCTTGGTTGCAAGAGAGTCCTACGAGCAGTACTTC. The variable domain in full, completed from reference TRBV5-6 and TRBJ2-7, reads DAGVTQSPTHLIKTRGQQVTLRCSPKSGHDTVSWYQQALGQGPQFIFQYYEEEERQRGNFPDRFSGHQFPNYSSELNVNALLLGDSALYLCASSLVARESYEQYFGPGTRLTVT.

Note on this clonotype: In a library made to pick up alpha chains, this beta chain is a stray read with a size that means little. The chain couples TRBV6-1 to TRBJ2-1, with 9 bases that match TRBD1. V lost 4 bases, J lost 4 bases, and 11 bases stayed unmatched. In germline, CDR1 is MNHNS, CDR2 SASEGT. The CDR3 sequence is 17 residues long. The CDR3 is CASSGGPGTGPYNEQFF. DNA of the CDR3: TGTGCCAGCAGTGGGGGACCCGGGACAGGGCCATACAATGAGCAGTTCTTC.

About this clonotype itself: The library was designed around alpha chains, so this beta chain is a stray read whose abundance carries little weight. The chain couples TRBV11-2 to TRBJ2-2; D is uncertain. This CDR3 spans 10 amino acids. Germline V lookup: CDR1 SGHAT, CDR2 FQNNGV. V dropped 6 bases and J dropped 11 bases, with 7 bases sitting between them. CDR3 nucleotides: TGTGCCAGCAGTTCCGTAGAGCTGTTTTTT. Amino acids: CASSSVELFF.

In the case of this clonotype: This beta chain turned up in a library designed for alpha chains; as an off-target read, its abundance says little. V is TRBV29-1 and J is TRBJ2-3; D unclear. CDR3 length equals 18 residues. V lost 0 bases to trimming and J lost 0 bases, with 19 bases between them. CDR1 and CDR2 from the germline V gene are SQVTM and ANQGSEA. The CDR3 nucleotides read TGCAGCGTTGAAGACCCCGTAAAACTCCCCTATAGCACAGATACGCAGTATTTT. This encodes CSVEDPVKLPYSTDTQYF.

With respect to this clonotype: Since it is a stray read in a library aimed at alpha chains, this beta chain has a size that is not meaningful. This sequence joins TRBV6-1 and TRBJ2-1; no reliable D call. This CDR3 has 14 residues. CDR1 and CDR2 (germline): MNHNS, SASEGT. V was clipped by 8 bases and J by 6 bases, with 17 bases between them. The CDR3 coding sequence is TGTGCCAGCGCAATTTCTAGAGTTGGCAATGAGCAGTTCTTC. It specifies CASAISRVGNEQFF.

This clonotype occurred a few times. This beta chain represents an off-target read in a library built for alpha chains; its size is of limited meaning. V gene TRBV7-2 combines with J gene TRBJ2-3; D ambiguous. The CDR3 consists of 12 residues. The V gene lost 5 bases and the J gene lost 2 bases, with 5 bases spanning the gap. Per the germline V gene, CDR1 is SGHTA and CDR2 is FQGNSA. The DNA for the CDR3 is TGTGCCAGCAGCCTCTACACAGATACGCAGTATTTT. It specifies CASSLYTDTQYF.

This clonotype has just a few counts. For a library built for alpha chains, this beta chain is a stray read; little rests on its size. CDR3 in DNA: TGTGCCAGCAGCGTCCAACGAGGGGCTCGTACGCAGTATTTT. It yields the protein CASSVQRGARTQYF. The rearrangement links TRBV7-2 to TRBJ2-3, with D possibly being TRBD1 or TRBD2 (5 bases each). The CDR3 loop spans 14 amino acids. Trimming left V 5 bases short and J 8 bases short, with 17 bases between. Germline lookup yields CDR1 SGHTA and CDR2 FQGNSA.